The clone carrying this T cell receptor (beta chain) was seen only a few times. This CDR3 is 14 amino acids long. Trimming removed 3 bases from V and 8 bases from J, with 13 bases in between. Looked up from germline, CDR1 is KGHSH and CDR2 is LQKENI. Sequencing was performed with immunoSEQ multiplex PCR; in TCRdb, only in-frame clones are kept and a portion is missing. The table has about 3,500 clones, more than 15% seen once. These data belong to a study of T cells in localized non-small cell lung cancer. The chain joins TRBV18 to TRBJ1-4; a possible D gene is TRBD1 (5 bases). Here the sequenced sample was lung tumor tissue, taken before any cancer treatment. The sequence was collected from a female donor of 60 years or more with stage II lung adenocarcinoma. CDR3 nucleotides: TGTGCCAGCTCACCCCTGGGGCCCCGGGAAAAACTGTTTTTT. Its protein is CASSPLGPREKLFF.